Each of the 27 T cell receptor beta chains below was sequenced from the same sample in a study of blood T cell repertoires in COVID-19. The assay was immunoSEQ multiplex PCR, and TCRdb's table has in-frame clones only and misses some. The table lists some 180,000 clones, 78% of them singletons. Sequenced input: peripheral blood. These receptors all stem from a woman older than 75 with active or convalescent COVID-19.

The chain links TRBV5-4 to TRBJ2-1; a weak D match, TRBD2 (5 bases). CDR1 and CDR2 from the germline V gene are SGHNT and YYREEE (reference sequence). The V end lost 2 bases, the J end lost 9 bases, and 9 bases lay between the germline ends. The CDR3 runs 12 residues. CDR3 nucleotide sequence: TGTGCCAGCAGCTTCTACGGAGGTGAGCAGTTCTTC. As protein: CASSFYGGEQFF. The full variable domain, in which reference TRBV5-4 and TRBJ2-1 provide the parts outside the CDR3, is ETGVTQSPTHLIKTRGQQVTLRCSSQSGHNTVSWYQQALGQGPQFIFQYYREEENGRGNFPPRFSGLQFPNYSSELNVNALELDDSALYLCASSFYGGEQFFGPGTRLTVL.

The chain uses TRBV4-2 and TRBJ2-1; 8 bases align to TRBD2. V lost 0 bases, J lost 3 bases, and 7 bases stayed unmatched. The CDR3 is 17 residues long. Germline V gene lookup returns CDR1 LGHNA and CDR2 YNFKEQ. The CDR3 sequence: CASSQDPGGDHYNEQFF. Here the CDR3 DNA reads TGTGCCAGCAGCCAAGACCCGGGGGGGGACCACTACAATGAGCAGTTCTTC.

The chain is built from TRBV3-1 (or the pseudogene TRBV3-2) and TRBJ2-5; 11 bases align to TRBD2. Losses at the gene ends were 6 bases for V and 4 bases for J; bases not matched to a gene: 7. Per the germline V gene, CDR1 is LGHDT and CDR2 is YNNKEL (reference sequence). The CDR3 loop spans 15 amino acids. The CDR3 spells CASRQTGTSGETQYF. In nucleotides, the CDR3 is TGTGCCAGCAGGCAAACCGGGACTAGCGGAGAGACCCAGTACTTC.

This chain joins TRBV29-1 and TRBJ2-1; 7 bases are shared with TRBD1. The germline V gene has CDR1 SQVTM and CDR2 ANQGSEA. The J segment lost 7 bases and the V segment lost 6 bases, leaving 3 bases of the junction unmatched. This CDR3 contains 11 residues. For the CDR3, the DNA is TGCAGCGTGGCACAGGGGAATGAGCAGTTCTTC. This gives the protein CSVAQGNEQFF.

The gene calls are TRBV28 and TRBJ1-1, with D perhaps matching TRBD1 (6 bases). The germline V gene has CDR1 MDHEN and CDR2 SYDVKM. The CDR3 sequence is 12 residues long. V was cut by 6 bases and J by 8 bases, with 13 bases left in between. CDR3 region: CASRGGLGEAFF. For the CDR3, the DNA is TGTGCCAGCAGGGGGGGGCTAGGGGAAGCTTTCTTT.

The V gene is TRBV5-5, the J gene TRBJ2-4; 8 bases are a match to TRBD1. The germline V gene encodes CDR1 SGHKS and CDR2 YYEKEE (reference sequence). The CDR3 spans 16 residues. Trimming cost V 0 bases and J 0 bases; bases outside gene matches: 2. The CDR3 DNA reads TGTGCCAGCAGCTTGGGGACAGGGCTAGCCAAAAACATTCAGTACTTC. Translated, it gives CASSLGTGLAKNIQYF.

V is TRBV6-5 and J is TRBJ2-1, with D tentatively TRBD2 (6 bases). The V gene's germline CDR1 is MNHEY and CDR2 SVGAGI. Trimming pared 0 bases from V and 9 bases from J, leaving 18 bases between. There are 16 residues in the CDR3. Written as DNA, the CDR3 is TGTGCCAGCAGTTACTCGTGGTCGACTAGTGAAAGTGAGCAGTTCTTC. Its translation is CASSYSWSTSESEQFF.

The gene calls are TRBV5-5 and TRBJ1-2, with TRBD1 matching 9 bases. The V gene's germline CDR1 is SGHKS and CDR2 YYEKEE (reference sequence). V shed 1 base, J shed 12 bases, and the junction held 10 bases outside the gene matches. The CDR3 totals 14 residues. The CDR3 DNA reads as TGTGCCAGCAGCTTGTTGGGACAGGGCAGCCACAACACCTTC. Translated, it gives CASSLLGQGSHNTF.

A few counts support this clone. The chain combines TRBV11-3 with TRBJ2-7; D is unresolved. Germline lookup yields CDR1 SGHNT and CDR2 YENEEA. The V end was cut by 5 bases, the J end by 3 bases, with 8 bases between. The CDR3 is made up of 12 amino acids. In DNA, the CDR3 is TGTGCCAGCAGCCCGAACAGCTACGAGCAGTACTTC. It translates to CASSPNSYEQYF.

This clone was seen more than once but under ten times. This chain connects TRBV28 to TRBJ2-7, with 7 bases lining up with TRBD1. The ends lost 8 bases at V and 2 bases at J; junction bases unmatched: 9. Per germline, CDR1 MDHEN and CDR2 SYDVKM. CDR3 length: 14 residues. The CDR3 region has the DNA TGTGCCAGCGCAAGGGGACAGCCGCCCTACGAGCAGTACTTC. It yields the protein CASARGQPPYEQYF.

V usage is TRBV28 and J usage is TRBJ1-1; D is uncertain. The germline CDR1 and CDR2 sequences are MDHEN and SYDVKM. V was clipped by 3 bases and J by 10 bases, with 9 bases between them. The CDR3 covers 11 residues. The DNA for the CDR3 is TGTGCCAGCAGTTTTCTGGAGGGAGCTTTCTTT. Translating it yields CASSFLEGAFF. Using reference TRBV28 and TRBJ1-1 for the parts outside the CDR3, the full variable domain is DVKVTQSSRYLVKRTGEKVFLECVQDMDHENMFWYRQDPGLGLRLIYFSYDVKMKEKGDIPEGYSVSREKKERFSLILESASTNQTSMYLCASSFLEGAFFGQGTRLTVV.

The gene calls are TRBV5-1 and TRBJ2-7, with 10 bases identical to TRBD1. This CDR3 region has 15 residues. V shed 3 bases and J 0 bases; nucleotides not matched to a gene: 3. CDR1 and CDR2 (germline): SGHRS, YFSETQ. The CDR3 loop is CASSSRQGASYEQYF. CDR3 in DNA: TGCGCCAGCAGCTCTAGACAGGGGGCCTCCTACGAGCAGTACTTC.

The V gene is TRBV7-9, the J gene TRBJ2-3, with D perhaps TRBD2 (6 bases). Trimming took 4 bases from V and 6 from J, leaving 14 bases between them. Germline V gene lookup returns CDR1 SEHNR and CDR2 FQNEAQ (reference sequence). This CDR3 contains 14 residues. The CDR3 loop reads CASSSWGDRDTQYF. The CDR3 DNA follows: TGTGCCAGCAGCTCCTGGGGGGATAGGGATACGCAGTATTTT. The whole variable domain, filled in from reference TRBV7-9 and TRBJ2-3, reads DTGVSQNPRHKITKRGQNVTFRCDPISEHNRLYWYRQTLGQGPEFLTYFQNEAQLEKSRLLSDRFSAERPKGSFSTLEIQRTEQGDSAMYLCASSSWGDRDTQYFGPGTRLTVL.

V usage is TRBV7-2 and J usage is TRBJ2-4, with D possibly TRBD1 on 6 matching bases. V was trimmed by 1 base and J by 6 bases, leaving 13 bases between them. The germline V gene has CDR1 SGHTA and CDR2 FQGNSA. The CDR3 is made up of 15 amino acids. Written as DNA, the CDR3 is TGTGCCAGCAGCTTAGGAGGGGGTAATGGAAACATTCAGTACTTC. Encoded protein: CASSLGGGNGNIQYF.

The count of this clone is one. The chain uses TRBV11-2 and TRBJ1-6; D might be TRBD1 (6 bases). CDR1 SGHAT and CDR2 FQNNGV come from the germline V gene. The CDR3 is 16 amino acids. The V end was cut by 8 bases, the J end by 4 bases, with 18 bases between. The CDR3 sequence is CASGLGLGAYNSPLHF. CDR3 in DNA: TGTGCCAGCGGCCTAGGGTTGGGGGCTTATAATTCACCCCTCCACTTT.

This sequence joins TRBV5-1 and TRBJ1-1; D is perhaps TRBD1 (5 bases). Germline assignment: CDR1 SGHRS and CDR2 YFSETQ. V gave up 8 bases and J gave up 0 bases, with 11 bases separating them. The CDR3 runs 13 residues. CDR3 loop: CASRQLLNTEAFF. CDR3 in DNA: TGCGCCAGTAGACAGCTACTGAACACTGAAGCTTTCTTT.

The V gene is TRBV21-1, the J gene TRBJ2-7; the table's TRBD1 call for D was not verified on the DNA. TRBV21-1 is an annotated pseudogene. The CDR3 is 16 amino acids. The CDR3 spells CASSSISRDPGDEQYF. The CDR3 DNA is TGTGCCAGCAGCTCCATATCCCGGGACCCAGGGGACGAGCAGTACTTC.

The V call is TRBV3-1 (or the pseudogene TRBV3-2), the J call TRBJ2-2, with D possibly TRBD1 on 6 matching bases. The germline V gene encodes CDR1 LGHDT and CDR2 YNNKEL (reference sequence). This CDR3 region has 18 residues. V lost 2 bases and J lost 5, with 21 bases in between. The chain's CDR3 is CASSQFRWNRVRTGELFF. DNA for the CDR3: TGTGCCAGCAGCCAATTTAGGTGGAACAGGGTTAGAACCGGGGAGCTGTTTTTT.

This clone was seen only a few times. V is TRBV29-1 and J is TRBJ1-2, with a weak D call TRBD1 (5 bases). V was pared by 2 bases and J by 6 bases, with 16 bases between. CDR3 length: 14 residues. Per germline, CDR1 SQVTM and CDR2 ANQGSEA. The CDR3 protein is CSVERGGAGNGYTF. The CDR3 coding sequence is TGCAGCGTTGAAAGGGGTGGGGCTGGGAATGGCTACACCTTC.

The sample holds a few counts of this clone. The chain combines TRBV7-9 with TRBJ1-2; D ambiguous. Trimming removed 6 bases from V and 2 bases from J, with 16 bases in between. This CDR3 comprises 15 residues. The germline V gene encodes CDR1 SEHNR and CDR2 FQNEAQ (reference sequence). CDR3 residues: CASSSTGAANYGYTF. The CDR3 DNA reads TGTGCCAGCAGTTCAACGGGAGCAGCCAACTATGGCTACACCTTC.

The rearrangement uses TRBV7-2 and TRBJ1-6; 8 nucleotides line up with TRBD1. CDR1 is SGHTA and CDR2 is FQGNSA in the germline V gene. V was clipped by 5 bases and J by 11 bases; unmatched bases: 2. The CDR3 covers 12 residues. CDR3 amino acids: CASSQQGAPLHF. The CDR3 DNA reads TGTGCCAGCAGCCAACAGGGGGCACCCCTCCACTTT.

The V call is TRBV3-1 (or the pseudogene TRBV3-2), the J call TRBJ2-5, with 11 bases fitting TRBD2. Germline CDR1 and CDR2: LGHDT and YNNKEL (reference sequence). The CDR3 loop spans 13 amino acids. V lost 4 bases to trimming and J lost 13 bases; unmatched junction nucleotides: 8. CDR3 residues: CASSLLAGGPRYF. The CDR3 nucleotides are TGTGCCAGCAGCCTTTTAGCGGGGGGGCCCCGGTACTTC.

The chain uses TRBV19 and TRBJ1-1; 7 nucleotides align to TRBD1. With V trimmed by 6 bases and J by 6 bases, 13 bases remained unmatched. CDR1 and CDR2 (germline): LNHDA, SQIVND (reference sequence). CDR3 length equals 15 residues. Here the CDR3 reads CASRRGGLDISEAFF. In DNA form, the CDR3 reads TGTGCCAGTAGACGAGGGGGCCTAGACATATCTGAAGCTTTCTTT.

This clone occurred once. The J gene is TRBJ2-5, the V gene TRBV5-6; 9 bases fit TRBD1. Trimming removed 3 bases from V and 4 bases from J; junction bases left unmatched: 10. The CDR3 totals 16 residues. The V gene's germline CDR1 is SGHDT and CDR2 YYEEEE. The CDR3 sequence: CASSSPGQGGGETQYF. The CDR3 DNA is TGTGCCAGCAGCTCACCGGGACAGGGAGGAGGAGAGACCCAGTACTTC.

This chain connects TRBV19 to TRBJ2-1; 11 bases match TRBD2. J lost 0 bases, V lost 3 bases, and 13 bases had no gene match. The CDR3 has 20 amino acids. Germline lookup yields CDR1 LNHDA and CDR2 SQIVND (reference sequence). The CDR3 bases are TGTGCCAGTAGTATCCGCTGGCTAGCGGGGGGCCCAAGCTCCTACAATGAGCAGTTCTTC. Amino acids: CASSIRWLAGGPSSYNEQFF.

The V call is TRBV29-1, the J call TRBJ2-1, with D perhaps matching TRBD1 (6 bases). V lost 4 bases and J lost 4, with 11 bases in between. The CDR3 has 13 amino acids. Per the germline V gene, CDR1 is SQVTM and CDR2 is ANQGSEA. CDR3 DNA sequence: TGCAGCGTTGCCCCGGACAGTTACAATGAGCAGTTCTTC. This encodes CSVAPDSYNEQFF.

V is TRBV6-5 and J is TRBJ1-2; a possible D gene is TRBD1 (6 bases). V lost 7 bases and J lost 4, with 19 bases in between. The length of the CDR3 is 15 residues. Germline values: CDR1 MNHEY, CDR2 SVGAGI. This CDR3 reads CASNARGGAGYGYTF. Here the CDR3 DNA reads TGTGCCAGCAACGCCCGGGGGGGGGCGGGCTATGGCTACACCTTC.